A selection of T cell receptor beta chains follows, all from one sample in a study of identical twins. TCRdb independently ran MiXCR on the 5' RACE reads; one entry per CDR3 protein. The sample lists about 470,000 distinct CDR3 sequences; 20% to 25% were seen once. The same data also went into a second study, on T cells expressing NK-cell markers.

Material for sequencing was CD4+ T cells sorted from blood. These receptors all stem from a woman younger than 35 in good health. Both conserved end residues are part of each CDR3. D genes are given only for firm matches. Clone size is shown for a subset of rows, as once, few, many or a class of expanded clone.

J gene,D gene,V gene,clone size,CDR3 DNA,CDR3 protein
TRBJ2-2,TRBD2,TRBV15,.,TGTGCCACCAGCAGAGATAGTGGACTAGCCGCCGGGGAGCTGTTTTTT,CATSRDSGLAAGELFF
TRBJ1-5,.,TRBV12-3/TRBV12-4,few,TGTGCCAGCAGTGTGACGGGGTCTCAGCCCCAGCATTTT,CASSVTGSQPQHF
TRBJ2-1,.,TRBV29-1,.,TGCAGCGCTAGTTTCTTCTCCTACAATGAGCAGTTCTTC,CSASFFSYNEQFF
TRBJ1-3,.,TRBV11-2,.,TGTGCCAGCGGCCCGATCGGCTCTGGAAACACCATATATTTT,CASGPIGSGNTIYF
TRBJ2-7,.,TRBV18,.,TGTGCCAGCTCACCTGAGGGGTCCAGGGCGCGCTCCGAGCAGTACTTC,CASSPEGSRARSEQYF
TRBJ2-1,TRBD2,TRBV5-1,.,TGCGCCAGCAGCTTAAGACTAGCGGGAGTTACTAATGAGCAGTTCTTC,CASSLRLAGVTNEQFF
TRBJ2-3,TRBD2,TRBV5-1,.,TGCGCCAGCAGCTCCTCCAGCGGGGGGGCTGGGGATACGCAGTATTTT,CASSSSSGGAGDTQYF
TRBJ1-2,.,TRBV18,.,TGTGCCAGCTCACACGAGAGTCAGGGGATCGCGACTAACTATGGCTACACCTTC,CASSHESQGIATNYGYTF
TRBJ1-3,.,TRBV29-1,few,TGCAGCGTTGCTTTTGTGGGATCTGGAAACACCATATATTTT,CSVAFVGSGNTIYF
TRBJ2-3,.,TRBV5-1,many,TGTGCCAGCAGCCGAGGGGGCACAGATACGCAGTATTTT,CASSRGGTDTQYF
TRBJ1-1,TRBD1,TRBV12-3/TRBV12-4,.,TGTGCCAGCAGTTTAAACCCCGGGACAGGAGCTTTCTTT,CASSLNPGTGAFF
TRBJ1-5,.,TRBV5-6,.,TGTGCCAGCAGCTTGAGGGCCCAGCCCCAGCATTTT,CASSLRAQPQHF
TRBJ2-1,.,TRBV12-3/TRBV12-4,few,TGTGCCAGCACTTACAGGACTACAGGCAATGAGCAGTTCTTC,CASTYRTTGNEQFF
TRBJ2-1,TRBD2,TRBV20-1,.,TGCAGTGCTCCTAAACTAGCGGGGGGCCTAGGGGAGCAGTTCTTC,CSAPKLAGGLGEQFF
TRBJ2-3,.,TRBV4-2,.,TGTGCCAGCAGCCCGTTGGTTAACCCAGATACGCAGTATTTT,CASSPLVNPDTQYF
TRBJ1-5,TRBD1,TRBV2,few,TGTGCCAGTACGGACAGGGACAGCAATCAGCCCCAGCATTTT,CASTDRDSNQPQHF
TRBJ1-1,.,TRBV20-1,.,TGCAGTGCTAGAGATTTTCTGCGGGAACTGAACACTGAAGCTTTCTTT,CSARDFLRELNTEAFF
TRBJ2-7,TRBD2,TRBV20-1,.,TGCAGTGCTAGAGGCGCGGGGGCCTACGAGCAGTACTTC,CSARGAGAYEQYF
TRBJ2-5,TRBD1,TRBV29-1,.,TGCAGCGTTGTTCTTCGATGGGACAGGGGGGAAGAGACCCAGTACTTC,CSVVLRWDRGEETQYF
TRBJ2-1,.,TRBV20-1,.,TGCAGTGCTAGGAGTCCTGGGCTGAACTACAATGAGCAGTTCTTC,CSARSPGLNYNEQFF
TRBJ2-7,.,TRBV14,.,TGTGCCAGCAGCCGAGGTTTTCCCTTGGGAGAGCAGTACTTC,CASSRGFPLGEQYF
TRBJ1-1,.,TRBV7-2,few,TGTGCCAGCAGCTTGATTCGAAGCACTGAAGCTTTCTTT,CASSLIRSTEAFF
TRBJ2-7,TRBD2,TRBV18,few,TGTGCCAGCTCACCAGTCGGGACTAGCGGGAACGAGCAGTACTTC,CASSPVGTSGNEQYF
TRBJ1-1,TRBD1,TRBV12-3/TRBV12-4,.,TGTGCCAGCAGTTTGAGGTGGACAGGGGATGAAGCTTTCTTT,CASSLRWTGDEAFF
TRBJ2-5,.,TRBV12-3/TRBV12-4,few,TGTGCCAGCAGTTTTTCGGCGAGATCGGAGACCCAGTACTTC,CASSFSARSETQYF
TRBJ2-1,TRBD1,TRBV10-1,few,TGCGCCAGCAGTGAGGGGACAGGGGCCTACAATGAGCAGTTCTTC,CASSEGTGAYNEQFF
TRBJ2-7,.,TRBV20-1,.,TGCAGTGCTAGAATCGCGCGGGATTACGAGCAGTACTTC,CSARIARDYEQYF
TRBJ1-4,.,TRBV21-1,few,TGTGCCCGAGGGAGGGTTGGGGAAAAACTGTTTTTT,CARGRVGEKLFF
TRBJ2-5,TRBD2,TRBV12-3/TRBV12-4,many,TGTGCCAGCACCAGACTAGCGGAAGAGACCCAGTACTTC,CASTRLAEETQYF
TRBJ2-5,.,TRBV10-3,.,TGTGCCATCAGTGAGCCCCCCCCCCTGGAGACCCAGTACTTC,CAISEPPPLETQYF
TRBJ2-6,.,TRBV5-6,.,TGTGCCAGCAGCATTCAGGGTATTGTCTCTGGGGCCAACGTCCTGACTTTC,CASSIQGIVSGANVLTF
TRBJ2-7,TRBD2,TRBV3-1,few,TGTGCCAGCAGCCAACAGAGACTAGCGACTGAGCAGTACTTC,CASSQQRLATEQYF
TRBJ2-7,TRBD2,TRBV5-4,.,TGTGCCAGCAGCCTAAGCGGGGACCGCTACGAGCAGTACTTC,CASSLSGDRYEQYF
TRBJ2-1,.,TRBV6-2/TRBV6-3,.,TGTGCCACCCGAGAAGGGTACAATGAGCAGTTCTTC,CATREGYNEQFF
TRBJ2-1,.,TRBV5-1,.,TGCGCCAGCAGCCGTTTGGGCTCGAACAATGAGCAGTTCTTC,CASSRLGSNNEQFF
TRBJ1-4,.,TRBV7-9,once,TGTGCCAGCAGCTTACTTGGGGTCACCAATGAAAAACTGTTTTTT,CASSLLGVTNEKLFF
TRBJ1-2,.,TRBV5-5,.,TGTGCCAGCAGCTTGGAGGCCAGCCTGATTAACTATGGCTACACCTTC,CASSLEASLINYGYTF